This T cell receptor (beta chain) was sequenced in a study of sequential checkpoint blockade in melanoma. Turning to the study itself: First-line arms were nivolumab then ipilimumab, or the reverse, randomized 1:1. Maintenance nivolumab came after either treatment sequence.

Sequenced by immunoSEQ multiplex PCR; TCRdb stores in-frame clones only, minus some. This sample has 40,000 or so clones; 84% occur once, and the top ten carry roughly 6%. In this sample, this clone turned up once. Treatment of the sample: randomized to nivolumab then ipilimumab (arm A) or the reverse (arm B). Patients had received no earlier DNA-damaging chemotherapy. PBMC sorting kept live CD3+CD8+ cells without CD19 or CD56. This CDR3 region has 14 residues. Looked up from germline, CDR1 is MNHEY and CDR2 is SMNVEV (reference sequence). V was pared by 6 bases and J by 0 bases, with 4 bases of the junction left unmatched.

The J gene is TRBJ1-2, the V gene TRBV27, with 7 bases lining up with TRBD1. Source: CD8+ T cells sorted from blood (inferred from file names), taken from a patient given nivolumab and ipilimumab in sequence. The clonotype was recovered from a human donor with melanoma. CDR3 sequence: CASRLTGTNYGYTF. The CDR3 DNA reads TGTGCCAGCAGACTGACAGGGACTAACTATGGCTACACCTTC.